This TCR beta chain was sequenced in a study of blood T cells in healthy people across ages (dated by TCRdb to between 2015 and 2017). Background for the entire study: In model experiments, template switching captured about one uniquely barcoded TCR beta cDNA molecule for every two T cells. Age-related changes in TCR beta repertoire diversity were measured in the study by deep sequencing normalized with unique cDNA molecular identifiers. Using the same blood draw, the study looked at two additional independent replicas of 1 million unique cDNA reads for two donors, one aged 18 to 29 and the other aged 80 or older. To avoid experimental bias, donors of different ages were distributed randomly across sequencing lanes. Four age groups were formed from the donors: young (average 16 years), middle-aged (approximately 40), aged (roughly 56) and long-lived (roughly 88). Broad study findings and their caveats: As age increased, observed TCR beta diversity per million T cells dropped in a roughly linear way, and a significant reduction was already evident by age about 40. Because donor CMV infection status was unknown, age-related changes in expanded clonotypes were potentially confounded. Total diversity estimates from one million sequenced T cells were considered lower bounds and underestimates. Observed TCR beta diversity correlated strongly with the percentage of naive T cells measured by flow cytometry. Compared with the aged group, the long-lived group had more naive CD4+ T cells, fewer expanded clones and increased TCR diversity, suggesting age selection. Since profiling was done on bulk unsorted PBMCs, naive and antigen-experienced compartments could not be conclusively compared.

For this clonotype: Its antigen remains undetermined. No per-base quality is available; no much larger clone lies one base away.

CDR1 and CDR2 were assigned from the germline V gene (reference sequence) as DFQATT and SNEGSKA. V is pared back by 7 bases and J by 2 bases, with 21 bases lying between the germline termini. Measured from the cysteine to the phenylalanine, the CDR3 is 16 residues long. The DNA shown is the 48-base CDR3, in frame from base 1. Donors were 30 to 45 systemically healthy Caucasian individuals from Russia aged roughly 6 to 100 years. Each donor gave ten milliliters of peripheral blood, collected into EDTA-treated Vacutainer tubes. Ficoll-Paque density-gradient centrifugation was used to isolate PBMCs, with at least 7 million obtained per sample. Trizol reagent was used to extract total RNA from PBMCs, with at least 6 micrograms per sample. For every donor, an aliquot of PBMCs went through flow cytometry to measure the percentages of naive CD45RAhigh/CD27high T cells. Libraries were constructed by 5' RACE. Sequencing used an Illumina HiSeq 2500. The second PCR ran for about 6 to 11 cycles and used a J-beta primer mix along with a sample-barcoded 5' primer. A unique molecular identifier was introduced onto each TCR beta cDNA molecule by a template-switch 5' adaptor carrying 12 random nucleotides. Each sample yielded at least 2.5 million CDR3-containing paired-end reads. First-strand cDNA was synthesized from all RNA with the Mint cDNA synthesis kit, primed by a TRBC-specific oligonucleotide. After uracil-DNA glycosylase treatment, a first 18-cycle PCR used universal primers M1SS and BC2_uni_R on all cDNA. The source study handled its data this way. Normalization of each sample was performed by random selection of 1 million high-quality reads, each carrying a distinct molecular identifier. Instead of being binned into consensus sequences, reads with shared molecular identifiers were discarded. MiTCR, run with a Q25 quality threshold and the strictest error-elimination algorithm, handled CDR3 identification, clonotype clustering and error correction. A nonparametric unseen species model with Euler transformation was used to estimate a lower bound on total TCR beta diversity. TCRdb itself trimmed the public reads at Q25 with fastp, ran MiXCR and retained productive beta chains. Entries that share a CDR3 protein sequence are merged under the most common genes and DNA. These V and J calls rely on TCRdb rather than the paper's analysis. This sample holds 600,000 to 850,000 distinct CDR3 sequences; about 42% were observed only once. Of the sample, around 20% is held by the ten largest clones.

Recombination joined TRBV20-1 with TRBJ2-1; the D region possibly corresponds to TRBD2 (6 bases align). Specimen: blood. The TCR originated in a woman aged 60-75 years in good health. The base sequence is TGCAGTGTTCGTACAATCTCACTAGCAACCTACAATGAGCAGTTCTTC. It encodes CSVRTISLATYNEQFF.